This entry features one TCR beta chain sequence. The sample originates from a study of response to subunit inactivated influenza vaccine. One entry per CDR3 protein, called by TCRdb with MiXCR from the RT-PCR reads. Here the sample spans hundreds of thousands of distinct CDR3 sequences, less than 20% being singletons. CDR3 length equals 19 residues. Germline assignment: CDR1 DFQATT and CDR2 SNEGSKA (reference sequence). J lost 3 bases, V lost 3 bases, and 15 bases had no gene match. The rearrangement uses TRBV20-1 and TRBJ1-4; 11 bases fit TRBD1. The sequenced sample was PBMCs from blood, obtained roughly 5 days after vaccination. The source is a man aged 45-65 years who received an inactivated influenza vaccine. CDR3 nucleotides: TGCAGTGCTAGCGGGACAGGGGGTGTGGATACGTGGGCTAATGAAAAACTGTTTTTT. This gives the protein CSASGTGGVDTWANEKLFF.